The source of this T cell receptor beta chain is a study of monozygotic twins with cystic fibrosis. The V segment lost 0 bases and the J segment 3 bases; nucleotides outside the gene matches: 3. The CDR3 has 15 amino acids. Germline V gene data show CDR1 as SGHDT and CDR2 as YYEEEE. Sequencing was performed with immunoSEQ multiplex PCR; in TCRdb, only in-frame clones are kept and a portion is missing. In the table there are tens of thousands of clones, 90% of which are singletons. This clonotype was obtained from a girl under 10 years old with cystic fibrosis. The chain combines TRBV5-6 with TRBJ2-7, with 10 bases fitting TRBD1. Sequenced input: blood. CDR3 sequence (DNA): TGTGCCAGCAGCTTGGTCGGGACAGGGGACTACGAGCAGTACTTC. Its protein product is CASSLVGTGDYEQYF.